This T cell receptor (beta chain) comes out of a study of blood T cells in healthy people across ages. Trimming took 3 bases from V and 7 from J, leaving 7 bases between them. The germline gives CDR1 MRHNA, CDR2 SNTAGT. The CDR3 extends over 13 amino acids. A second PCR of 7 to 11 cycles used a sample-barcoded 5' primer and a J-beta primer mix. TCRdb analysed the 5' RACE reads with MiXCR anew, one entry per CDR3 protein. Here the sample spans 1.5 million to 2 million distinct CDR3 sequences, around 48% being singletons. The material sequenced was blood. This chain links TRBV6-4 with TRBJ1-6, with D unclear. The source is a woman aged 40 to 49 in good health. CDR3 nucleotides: TGTGCCAGCAGTGAAACGGTGAATTCACCCCTCCACTTT. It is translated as CASSETVNSPLHF.